This T cell receptor beta chain came from a study of T cells in localized non-small cell lung cancer. Study-wide results and caveats: In uninvolved adjacent lung, T cell clonality reached its highest value, exceeding tumor. Adjacent lung was found to contain a median roughly 50 of the top 100 tumor clones.

As regards this clone: Its antigen is still unknown.

V gave up 4 bases and J gave up 6 bases, with 14 bases separating them. Germline lookup yields CDR1 SGHAT and CDR2 FQNNGV. This CDR3 comprises 14 residues. TCRdb keeps only in-frame clones here, not all; method: immunoSEQ multiplex PCR. The sample lists 65,000 or so clones; roughly 79% were seen once. The source of this sequence is a man aged 40 to 70 with stage II lung adenocarcinoma. Sequences were derived from PBMCs, sampled before any cancer treatment. V gene TRBV11-2 combines with J gene TRBJ2-3; no clear D gene. The CDR3 region is CASSSAPGIDTQYF. The CDR3 coding sequence is TGTGCCAGCAGCTCGGCCCCTGGTATTGATACGCAGTATTTT. Full variable domain (remainder filled in from reference TRBV11-2 and TRBJ2-3): EAGVAQSPRYKIIEKRQSVAFWCNPISGHATLYWYQQILGQGPKLLIQFQNNGVVDDSQLPKDRFSAERLKGVDSTLKIQPAKLEDSAVYLCASSSAPGIDTQYFGPGTRLTVL.